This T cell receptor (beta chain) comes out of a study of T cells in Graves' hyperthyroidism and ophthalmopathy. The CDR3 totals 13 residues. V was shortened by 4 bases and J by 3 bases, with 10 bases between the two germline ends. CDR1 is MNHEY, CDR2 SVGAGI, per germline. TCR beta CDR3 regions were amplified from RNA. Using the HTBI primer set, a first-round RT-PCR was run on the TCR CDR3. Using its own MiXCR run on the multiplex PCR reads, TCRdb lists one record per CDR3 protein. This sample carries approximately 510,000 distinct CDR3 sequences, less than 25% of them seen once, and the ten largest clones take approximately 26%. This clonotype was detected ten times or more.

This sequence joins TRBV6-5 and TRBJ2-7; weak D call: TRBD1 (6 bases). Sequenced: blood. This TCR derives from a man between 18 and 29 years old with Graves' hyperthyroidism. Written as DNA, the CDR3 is TGTGCCAGCAGTTTACAGGGATTCTACGAGCAGTACTTC. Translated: CASSLQGFYEQYF.